This T cell receptor beta chain stems from a study of cytomegalovirus exposure and HLA in healthy donors. About the research overall: Among about 380 genotyped donors, roughly 80% fell in the Caucasian-associated ancestry cluster.

The CDR3 is made up of 16 amino acids. Germline loops: CDR1 SGDLS, CDR2 YYNGEE. Trimming cost V 0 bases and J 1 base; bases outside gene matches: 5. The study ran its PCR with 60 Vbeta and 13 Jbeta primers. The assay was immunoSEQ multiplex PCR, and TCRdb's table has in-frame clones only and misses some. This sample has 160,000 or so clones, with almost 85% found just once. Sequences were obtained from PBMCs. This rearrangement joins TRBV9 to TRBJ2-5, with 8 nucleotides matching TRBD2. The clonotype originates from a man aged 30-40 years in good health and CMV-seronegative. The CDR3 DNA follows: TGTGCCAGCAGCGTAGCTGGCCTAGCGGGCCAAGAGACCCAGTACTTC. Amino acids: CASSVAGLAGQETQYF. Combining the CDR3 with reference TRBV9 and TRBJ2-5 gives the whole variable domain DSGVTQTPKHLITATGQRVTLRCSPRSGDLSVYWYQQSLDQGLQFLIQYYNGEERAKGNILERFSAQQFPDLHSELNLSSLELGDSALYFCASSVAGLAGQETQYFGPGTRLLVL.